This TCR beta chain was found in a study of blood T cell repertoires in COVID-19 (TCRdb year 2020). As for the study more broadly: Collaborator samples came from the United States, Italy and Spain and covered acute and convalescent phases of COVID-19. Subjects who had been exposed to COVID-19, were actively infected with it, or had recovered from it provided the deeply sampled blood TCRbeta repertoires that made up the dataset. The prospective study material was composed of cDNA or gDNA derived from T cells, B-cell-depleted T cells, or PBMCs. Where available, HLA class I and class II types were obtained from metadata supplied by the sample provider rather than from assay-based typing. Sample metadata almost always included a de-identified subject ID, COVID-19 status, age in years and sex. The repertoires were made available in a free public database intended to serve as a resource for research on the immune response to SARS-CoV-2. The samples were drawn from two sources: the first 160 participants of the ongoing ImmuneRACE study, and about 1,300 subjects contributed by 6 global collaborators. General conclusions and limits of the study: The quantity of clinical and demographic metadata differed by source and by participant and was supplied without curation.

Concerning this clone itself: What this receptor recognizes is not known. No base-level quality is on record; no much larger clone is a single base apart.

TCRbeta CDR3 regions were amplified from genomic DNA using the immunoSEQ Assay, a bias-controlled multiplex PCR. For the original study's pipeline: The number of nucleated cells in each sample was estimated from the amplification of reference gene primers within the assay. To quantify the absolute abundance of each unique TCRbeta CDR3 rearrangement, sequence reads were collapsed and filtered. For each sample, productive Simpson clonality was calculated by taking the square root of Simpson's diversity index across productive rearrangements. The source is immuneACCESS, and TCRdb retained only in-frame sequences with V and J called. Part of the clones is not carried over; for the studies checked, unresolved V genes explain less than half of this, and the remainder is unexplained. The D gene and trimming were derived from the DNA, and the V and J assignments and clone size from that table. The sample table shows roughly 160,000 clones, and approximately 91% are seen once. The ten largest clones add up to 2% to 3% of the sample.

Whole blood was collected in K2EDTA tubes by collaborating institutions according to the institutions' own protocols. Collaborator samples were shipped for TCRbeta analysis as frozen whole blood, isolated PBMCs, or DNA extracted from either sample type. The clonotype was recovered from a man in his late teens or twenties with acute or convalescent COVID-19. Material for sequencing was peripheral blood.

The CDR3 region: CASSVVNGAEAFF. The DNA sequence is given as TGTGCCAGCAGCGTAGTGAACGGGGCTGAAGCTTTCTTT. The chain employs TRBV9 and TRBJ1-1, with no reliable assignment of the D segment. V is clipped by 0 bases and J by 6 bases, and the sequence between their germline boundaries is 9 bases long. Its CDR3 holds 13 amino acids, cysteine through phenylalanine. The sequence is cut down to CDR3 DNA, 39 bases in frame from base 1. CDR1 and CDR2, looked up from the germline V gene, are SGDLS and YYNGEE. Joined to the reference TRBV9 and TRBJ1-1 proteins, this CDR3 gives the full variable domain: DSGVTQTPKHLITATGQRVTLRCSPRSGDLSVYWYQQSLDQGLQFLIQYYNGEERAKGNILERFSAQQFPDLHSELNLSSLELGDSALYFCASSVVNGAEAFFGQGTRLTVV.